The entry that follows covers one TCR beta chain sequence. The antigen remains unidentified. Each donor was a Caucasian adult residing in Nashville, Tennessee. Researchers partitioned CD4+ cells into CD45RA+ naive and CD45RA-negative memory subsets. The data were obtained in a study of shared clonotypes between healthy human individuals. Study-wide results and limits: Across subsets, estimated richness was generally greater for naive than for memory populations. Among several donors, roughly 5% of naive CD4 clonotypes were found in common.

The data were produced by immunoSEQ multiplex PCR, yet TCRdb's version contains in-frame clones alone and is incomplete. The profile covers approximately 2.4 million clones, with approximately 94% appearing a single time and roughly 0.13% taken by the ten largest. The sequence derives from a man in his late teens or twenties in good health. The sequenced material came from naive CD4+ T cells sorted from blood. This sample's subset: CD45RA+ positively selected.

CDR3 region: CASSPTGGQGNSEKLFF. The DNA of the CDR3 is TGTGCCAGCTCACCCACTGGGGGACAGGGCAATAGCGAAAAACTGTTTTTT. The chain recombines TRBV18 with TRBJ1-4, with TRBD1 matching 9 bases. CDR3 length: 17 residues. Germline CDR1 KGHSH, CDR2 LQKENI. V lost 3 bases to trimming and J lost 8 bases; unmatched junction nucleotides: 13.